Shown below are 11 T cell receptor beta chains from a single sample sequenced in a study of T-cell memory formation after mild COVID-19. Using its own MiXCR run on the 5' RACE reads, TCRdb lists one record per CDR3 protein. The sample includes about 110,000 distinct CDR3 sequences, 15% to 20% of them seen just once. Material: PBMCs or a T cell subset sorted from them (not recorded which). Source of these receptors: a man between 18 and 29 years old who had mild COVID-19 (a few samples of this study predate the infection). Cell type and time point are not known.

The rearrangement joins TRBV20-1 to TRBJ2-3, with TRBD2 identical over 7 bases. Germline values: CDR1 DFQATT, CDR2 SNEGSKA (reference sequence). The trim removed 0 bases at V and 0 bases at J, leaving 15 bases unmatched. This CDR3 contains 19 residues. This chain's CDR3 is CSARDGPGRRGTSTDTQYF. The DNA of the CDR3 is TGCAGTGCTAGAGATGGTCCGGGCAGGCGGGGGACTAGCACAGATACGCAGTATTTT.

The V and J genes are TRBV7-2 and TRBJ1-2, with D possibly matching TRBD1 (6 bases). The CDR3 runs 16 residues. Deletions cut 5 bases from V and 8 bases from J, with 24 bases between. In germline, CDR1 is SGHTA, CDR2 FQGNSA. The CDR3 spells CASSPNTQGPAWGYTF. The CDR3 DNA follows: TGTGCCAGCAGCCCCAATACCCAGGGGCCGGCTTGGGGCTACACCTTC.

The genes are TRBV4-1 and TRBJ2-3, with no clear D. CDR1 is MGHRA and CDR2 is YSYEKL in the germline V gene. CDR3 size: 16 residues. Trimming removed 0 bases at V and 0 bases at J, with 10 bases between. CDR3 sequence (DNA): TGCGCCAGCAGCCAAGAGACTCACCCTAGCACAGATACGCAGTATTTT. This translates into CASSQETHPSTDTQYF.

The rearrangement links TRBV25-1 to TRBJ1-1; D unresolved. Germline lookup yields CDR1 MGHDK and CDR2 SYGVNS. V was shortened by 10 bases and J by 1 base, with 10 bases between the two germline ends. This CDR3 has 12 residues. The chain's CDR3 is CATLYGNTEAFF. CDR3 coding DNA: TGTGCCACACTATACGGGAACACTGAAGCTTTCTTT.

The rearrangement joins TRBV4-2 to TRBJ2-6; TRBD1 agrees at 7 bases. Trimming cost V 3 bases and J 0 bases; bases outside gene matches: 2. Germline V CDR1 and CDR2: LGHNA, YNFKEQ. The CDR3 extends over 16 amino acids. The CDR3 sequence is CASSQGQISGANVLTF. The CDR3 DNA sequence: TGTGCCAGCAGCCAGGGACAGATCTCTGGGGCCAACGTCCTGACTTTC.

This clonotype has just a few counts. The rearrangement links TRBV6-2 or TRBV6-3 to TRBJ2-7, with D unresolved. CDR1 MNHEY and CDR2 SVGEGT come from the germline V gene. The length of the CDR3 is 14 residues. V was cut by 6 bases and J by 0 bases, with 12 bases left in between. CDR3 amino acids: CASSDYQDSYEQYV. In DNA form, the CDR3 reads TGTGCCAGCAGCGATTATCAGGACTCCTACGAGCAGTACGTC.

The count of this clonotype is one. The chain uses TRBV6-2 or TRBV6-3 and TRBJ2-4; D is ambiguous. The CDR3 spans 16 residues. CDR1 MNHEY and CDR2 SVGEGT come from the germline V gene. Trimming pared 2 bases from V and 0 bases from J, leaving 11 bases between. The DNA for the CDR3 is TGTGCCAGCAGTTACCAACAGTCTATAGCCAAAAACATTCAGTACTTC. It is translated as CASSYQQSIAKNIQYF.

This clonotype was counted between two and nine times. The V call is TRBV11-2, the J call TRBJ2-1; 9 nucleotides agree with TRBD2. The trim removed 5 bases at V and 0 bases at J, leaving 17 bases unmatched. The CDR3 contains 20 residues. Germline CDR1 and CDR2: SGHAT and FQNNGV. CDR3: CASSGSPSGATHFSYNEQFF. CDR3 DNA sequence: TGTGCCAGCAGCGGTTCCCCTAGCGGGGCTACCCATTTCTCCTACAATGAGCAGTTCTTC.

The CDR3 reads CASSPRGPDTDTQYF. DNA for the CDR3: TGTGCCAGCAGCCCGCGGGGGCCGGACACAGATACGCAGTATTTT. The chain joins TRBV3-1 to TRBJ2-3; D perhaps matches TRBD2 (7 bases). Looked up from germline, CDR1 is LGHDT and CDR2 is YNNKEL (reference sequence). V lost 4 bases, J lost 2 bases, and 13 bases lay in between. The CDR3 length is 15 residues.

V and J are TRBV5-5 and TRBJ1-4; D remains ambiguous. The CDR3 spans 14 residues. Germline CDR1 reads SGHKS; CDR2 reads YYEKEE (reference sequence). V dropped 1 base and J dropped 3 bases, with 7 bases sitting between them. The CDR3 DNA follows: TGTGCCAGCAGCTTGAGGAGTTCTAATGAAAAACTGTTTTTT. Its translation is CASSLRSSNEKLFF.

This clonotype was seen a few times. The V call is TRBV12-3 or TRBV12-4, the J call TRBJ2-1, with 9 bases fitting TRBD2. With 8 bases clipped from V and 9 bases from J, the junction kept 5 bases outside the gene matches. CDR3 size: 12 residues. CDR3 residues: CASSAGGREQFF. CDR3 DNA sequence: TGTGCCAGCTCGGCGGGGGGGCGTGAGCAGTTCTTC.